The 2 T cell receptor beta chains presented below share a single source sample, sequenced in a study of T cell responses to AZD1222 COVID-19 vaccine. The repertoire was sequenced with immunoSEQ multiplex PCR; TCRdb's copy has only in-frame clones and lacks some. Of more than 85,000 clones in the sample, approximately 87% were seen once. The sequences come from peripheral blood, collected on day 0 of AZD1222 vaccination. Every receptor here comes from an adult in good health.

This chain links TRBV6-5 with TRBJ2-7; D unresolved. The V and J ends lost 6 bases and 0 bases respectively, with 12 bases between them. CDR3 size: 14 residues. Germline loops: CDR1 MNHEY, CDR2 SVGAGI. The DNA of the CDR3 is TGTGCCAGCAGGTTGGACGGTAACTCCTACGAGCAGTACTTC. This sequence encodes CASRLDGNSYEQYF.

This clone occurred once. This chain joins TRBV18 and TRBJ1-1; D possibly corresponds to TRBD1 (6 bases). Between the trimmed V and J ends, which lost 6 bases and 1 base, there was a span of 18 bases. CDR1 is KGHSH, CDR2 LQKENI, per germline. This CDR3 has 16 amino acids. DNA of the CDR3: TGTGCCAGCTCCCGGGCTCCCCCAGGGGCGAACACTGAAGCTTTCTTT. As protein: CASSRAPPGANTEAFF.